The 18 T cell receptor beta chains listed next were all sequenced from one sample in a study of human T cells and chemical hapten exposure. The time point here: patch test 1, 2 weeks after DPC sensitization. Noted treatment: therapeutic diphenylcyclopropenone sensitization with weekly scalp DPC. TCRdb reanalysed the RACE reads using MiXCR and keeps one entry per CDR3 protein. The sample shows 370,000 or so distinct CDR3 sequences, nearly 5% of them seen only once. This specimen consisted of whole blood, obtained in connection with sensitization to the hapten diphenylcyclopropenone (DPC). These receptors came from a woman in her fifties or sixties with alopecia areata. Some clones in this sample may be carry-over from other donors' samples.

CDR3 in amino acids: CASSYAYRFDTQYF. In nucleotides, the CDR3 is TGTGCCAGCAGTTACGCATACAGGTTCGATACGCAGTATTTT. This chain joins TRBV6-2 or TRBV6-3 and TRBJ2-3; TRBD1 might be the D (5 bases). The V gene's germline CDR1 is MNHEY and CDR2 SVGEGT. This CDR3 spans 14 amino acids. Trimming shortened V by 2 bases and J by 6 bases, and 12 bases separated the two germline ends.

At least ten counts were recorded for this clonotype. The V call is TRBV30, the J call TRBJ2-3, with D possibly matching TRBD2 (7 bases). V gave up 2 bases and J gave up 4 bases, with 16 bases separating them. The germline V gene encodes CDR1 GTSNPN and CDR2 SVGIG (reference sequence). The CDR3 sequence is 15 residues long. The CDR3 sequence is CAWSHGGGGSDTQYF. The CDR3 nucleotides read TGTGCCTGGAGTCACGGAGGGGGGGGCTCAGATACGCAGTATTTT.

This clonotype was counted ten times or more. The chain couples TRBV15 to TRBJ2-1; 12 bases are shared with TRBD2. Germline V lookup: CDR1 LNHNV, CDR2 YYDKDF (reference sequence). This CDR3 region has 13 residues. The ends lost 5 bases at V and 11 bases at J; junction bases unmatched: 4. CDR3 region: CATSEGTSGQQFF. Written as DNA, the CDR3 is TGTGCCACCAGCGAGGGGACTAGCGGGCAGCAGTTCTTC.

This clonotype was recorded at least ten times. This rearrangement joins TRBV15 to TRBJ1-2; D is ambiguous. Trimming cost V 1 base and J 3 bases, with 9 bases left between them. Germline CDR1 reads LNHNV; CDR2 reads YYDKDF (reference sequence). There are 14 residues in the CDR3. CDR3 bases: TGTGCCACCAGCAGAGCCCGGACGGACTATGGCTACACCTTC. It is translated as CATSRARTDYGYTF.

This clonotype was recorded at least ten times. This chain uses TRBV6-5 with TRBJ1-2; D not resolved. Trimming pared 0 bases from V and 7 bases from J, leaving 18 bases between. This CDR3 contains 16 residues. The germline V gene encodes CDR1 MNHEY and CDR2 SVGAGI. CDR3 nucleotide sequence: TGTGCCAGCAGTTACTCGGCCCAGGCTTTAACTGGTGGCTACACCTTC. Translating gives CASSYSAQALTGGYTF.

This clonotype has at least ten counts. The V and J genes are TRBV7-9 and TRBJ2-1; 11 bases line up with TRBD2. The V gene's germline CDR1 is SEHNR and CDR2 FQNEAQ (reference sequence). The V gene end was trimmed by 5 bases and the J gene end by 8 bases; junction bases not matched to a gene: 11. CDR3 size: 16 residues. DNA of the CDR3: TGTGCCAGCAGCCTCGCATCCGGGACTAGCGGACATGAGCAGTTCTTC. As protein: CASSLASGTSGHEQFF.

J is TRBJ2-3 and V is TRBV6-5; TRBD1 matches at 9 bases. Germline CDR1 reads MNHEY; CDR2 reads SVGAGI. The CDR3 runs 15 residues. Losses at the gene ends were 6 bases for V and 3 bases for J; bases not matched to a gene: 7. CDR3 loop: CASSSGTGMTDTQYF. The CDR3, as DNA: TGTGCCAGCAGCTCCGGGACAGGGATGACAGATACGCAGTATTTT.

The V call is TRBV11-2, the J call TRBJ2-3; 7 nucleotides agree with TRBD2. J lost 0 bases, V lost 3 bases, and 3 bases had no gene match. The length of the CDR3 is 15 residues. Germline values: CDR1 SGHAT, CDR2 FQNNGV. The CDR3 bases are TGTGCCAGCAGCTTGTTGCGGGAGAGCACAGATACGCAGTATTTT. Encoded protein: CASSLLRESTDTQYF.

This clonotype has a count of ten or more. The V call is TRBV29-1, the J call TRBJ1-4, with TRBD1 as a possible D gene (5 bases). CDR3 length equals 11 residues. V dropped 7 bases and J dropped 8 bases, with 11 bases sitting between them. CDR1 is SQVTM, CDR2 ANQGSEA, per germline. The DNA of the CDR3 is TGCAGCGCAGAGGGACCGGAAAAACTGTTTTTT. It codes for CSAEGPEKLFF.

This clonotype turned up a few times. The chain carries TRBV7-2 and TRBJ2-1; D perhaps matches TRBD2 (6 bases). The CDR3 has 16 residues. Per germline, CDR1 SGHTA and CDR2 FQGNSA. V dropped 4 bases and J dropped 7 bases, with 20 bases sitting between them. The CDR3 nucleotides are TGTGCCAGCAGCTCACCTAGGAGGGGCTTAGGTAATGAGCAGTTCTTC. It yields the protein CASSSPRRGLGNEQFF.

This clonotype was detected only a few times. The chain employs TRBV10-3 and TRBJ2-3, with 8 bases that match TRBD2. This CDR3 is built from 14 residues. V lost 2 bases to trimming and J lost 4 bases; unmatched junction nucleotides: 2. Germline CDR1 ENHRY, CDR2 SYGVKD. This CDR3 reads CAISESGSADTQYF. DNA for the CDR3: TGTGCCATCAGTGAGAGCGGGAGCGCAGATACGCAGTATTTT.

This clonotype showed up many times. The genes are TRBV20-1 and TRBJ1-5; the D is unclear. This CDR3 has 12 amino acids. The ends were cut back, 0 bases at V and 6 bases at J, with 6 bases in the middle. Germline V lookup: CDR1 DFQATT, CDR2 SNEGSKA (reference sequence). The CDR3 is CSAREGAQPQHF. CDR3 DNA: TGCAGTGCTAGAGAGGGTGCTCAGCCCCAGCATTTT.

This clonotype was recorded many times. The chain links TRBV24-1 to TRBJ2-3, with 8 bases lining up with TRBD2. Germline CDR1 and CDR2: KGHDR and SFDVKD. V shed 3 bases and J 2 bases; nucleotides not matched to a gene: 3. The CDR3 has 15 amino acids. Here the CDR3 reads CATSDGSGATDTQYF. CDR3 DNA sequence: TGTGCCACCAGTGATGGTAGCGGGGCCACAGATACGCAGTATTTT.

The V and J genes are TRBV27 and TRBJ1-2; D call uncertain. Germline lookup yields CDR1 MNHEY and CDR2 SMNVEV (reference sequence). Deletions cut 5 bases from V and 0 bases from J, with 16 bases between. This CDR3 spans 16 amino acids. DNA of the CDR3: TGTGCCAGCAGTCCTTACGATGCCCTAGCTAACTATGGCTACACCTTC. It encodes CASSPYDALANYGYTF.

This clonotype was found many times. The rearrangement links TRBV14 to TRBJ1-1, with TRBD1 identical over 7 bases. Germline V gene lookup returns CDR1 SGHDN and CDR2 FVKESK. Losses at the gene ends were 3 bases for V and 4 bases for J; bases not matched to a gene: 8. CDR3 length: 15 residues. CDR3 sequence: CASSQDDRATTEAFF. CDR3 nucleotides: TGTGCCAGCAGCCAGGATGACAGGGCTACCACTGAAGCTTTCTTT. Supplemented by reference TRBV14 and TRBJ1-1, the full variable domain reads EAGVTQFPSHSVIEKGQTVTLRCDPISGHDNLYWYRRVMGKEIKFLLHFVKESKQDESGMPNNRFLAERTGGTYSTLKVQPAELEDSGVYFCASSQDDRATTEAFFGQGTRLTVV.

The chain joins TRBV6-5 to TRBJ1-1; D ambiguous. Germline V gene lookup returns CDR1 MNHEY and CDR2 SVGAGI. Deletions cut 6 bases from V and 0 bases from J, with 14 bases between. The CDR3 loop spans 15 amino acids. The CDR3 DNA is TGTGCCAGCAGCATACGCGGAGCGATGAACACTGAAGCTTTCTTT. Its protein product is CASSIRGAMNTEAFF.

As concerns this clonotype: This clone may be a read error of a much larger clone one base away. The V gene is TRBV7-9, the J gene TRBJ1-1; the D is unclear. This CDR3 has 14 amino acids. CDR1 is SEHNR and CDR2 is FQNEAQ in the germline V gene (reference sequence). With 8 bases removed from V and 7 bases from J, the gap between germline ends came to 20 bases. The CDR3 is CASGQTREIREAFF. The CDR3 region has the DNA TGTGCCAGCGGCCAAACCCGGGAGATCCGTGAAGCTTTCTTT.

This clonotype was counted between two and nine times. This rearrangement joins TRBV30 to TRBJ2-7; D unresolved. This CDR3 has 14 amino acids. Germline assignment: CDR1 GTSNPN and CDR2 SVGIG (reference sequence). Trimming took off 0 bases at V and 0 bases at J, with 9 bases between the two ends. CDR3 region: CAWSVRAYSYEQYF. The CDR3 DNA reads TGTGCCTGGAGTGTACGCGCTTACTCCTACGAGCAGTACTTC.